This T cell receptor (beta chain) was obtained from a study of blood T cell repertoires in COVID-19. Study overall: Material from acute and convalescent COVID-19 was sourced from the United States, Italy and Spain.

Sequencing was performed with immunoSEQ multiplex PCR; in TCRdb, only in-frame clones are kept and a portion is missing. The sample consists of around 160,000 clones, roughly nine tenths of them appearing once. Germline CDR1 reads MDHEN; CDR2 reads SYDVKM. V shed 6 bases and J 7 bases; nucleotides not matched to a gene: 19. The CDR3 extends over 17 amino acids. Material for sequencing was peripheral blood. The genes are TRBV28 and TRBJ1-2; 8 nucleotides agree with TRBD1. The receptor's source is a man aged 18 to 29 with COVID-19, enrolled during active disease. The DNA of the CDR3 is TGTGCCAGCAGCCTCGAGGCAGGGGGCGCGGATTGGTCTGGCTACACCTTC. Translation: CASSLEAGGADWSGYTF.